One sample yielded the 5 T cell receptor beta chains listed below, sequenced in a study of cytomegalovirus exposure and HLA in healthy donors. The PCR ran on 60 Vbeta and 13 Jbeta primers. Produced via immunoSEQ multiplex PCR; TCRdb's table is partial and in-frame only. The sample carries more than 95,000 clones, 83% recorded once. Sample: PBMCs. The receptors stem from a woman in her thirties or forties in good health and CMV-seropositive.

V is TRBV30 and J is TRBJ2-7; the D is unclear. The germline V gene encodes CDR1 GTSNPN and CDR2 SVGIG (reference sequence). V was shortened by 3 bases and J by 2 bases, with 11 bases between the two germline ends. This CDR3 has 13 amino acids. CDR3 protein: CAWRGSPTYEQYF. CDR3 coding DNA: TGTGCCTGGAGGGGCAGCCCCACCTACGAGCAGTACTTC.

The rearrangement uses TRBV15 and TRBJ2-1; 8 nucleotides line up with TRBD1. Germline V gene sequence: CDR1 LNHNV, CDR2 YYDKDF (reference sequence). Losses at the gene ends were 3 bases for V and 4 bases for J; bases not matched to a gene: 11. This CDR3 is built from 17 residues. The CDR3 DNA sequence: TGTGCCACCAGCAGGACATGGGTCGGACAGGGATACAATGAGCAGTTCTTC. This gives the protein CATSRTWVGQGYNEQFF.

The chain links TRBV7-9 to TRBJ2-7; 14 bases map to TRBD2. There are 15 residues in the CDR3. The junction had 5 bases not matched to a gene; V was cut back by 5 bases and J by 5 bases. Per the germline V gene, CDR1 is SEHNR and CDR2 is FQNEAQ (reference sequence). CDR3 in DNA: TGTGCCAGCAGCCTAGAGGGACTAGCGGGAGACGAGCAGTACTTC. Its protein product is CASSLEGLAGDEQYF.

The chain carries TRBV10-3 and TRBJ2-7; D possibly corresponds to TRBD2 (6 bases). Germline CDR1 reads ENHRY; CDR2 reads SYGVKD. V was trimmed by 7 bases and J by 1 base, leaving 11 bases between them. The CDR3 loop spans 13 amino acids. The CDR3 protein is CAIKGGASYEQYF. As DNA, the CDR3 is TGTGCCATCAAAGGCGGGGCTTCCTACGAGCAGTACTTC.

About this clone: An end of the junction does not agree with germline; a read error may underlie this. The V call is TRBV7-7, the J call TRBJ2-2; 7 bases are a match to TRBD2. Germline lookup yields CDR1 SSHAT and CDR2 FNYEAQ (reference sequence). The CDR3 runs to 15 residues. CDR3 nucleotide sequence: TGTGCTAGCAGCTTAGATGCGGGAGTGGTCGGGGAGCTGTTTTTT. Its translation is CASSLDAGVVGELFF. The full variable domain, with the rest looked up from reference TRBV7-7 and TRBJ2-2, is GAGVSQSPRYKVTKRGQDVTLRCDPISSHATLYWYQQALGQGPEFLTYFNYEAQPDKSGLPSDRFSAERPEGSISTLTIQRTEQRDSAMYRCASSLDAGVVGELFFGEGSRLTVL.